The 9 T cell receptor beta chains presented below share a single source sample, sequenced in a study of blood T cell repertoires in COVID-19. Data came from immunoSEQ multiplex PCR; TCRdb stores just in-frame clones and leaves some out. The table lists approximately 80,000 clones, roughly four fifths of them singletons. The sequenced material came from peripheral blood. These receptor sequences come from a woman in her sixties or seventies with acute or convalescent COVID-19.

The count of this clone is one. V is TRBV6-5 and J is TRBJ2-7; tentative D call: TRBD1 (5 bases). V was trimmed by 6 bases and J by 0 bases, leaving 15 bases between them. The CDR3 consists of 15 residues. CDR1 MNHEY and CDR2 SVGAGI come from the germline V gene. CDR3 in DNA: TGTGCCAGCAGGACAGCTCCGACATACTCCTACGAGCAGTACTTC. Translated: CASRTAPTYSYEQYF.

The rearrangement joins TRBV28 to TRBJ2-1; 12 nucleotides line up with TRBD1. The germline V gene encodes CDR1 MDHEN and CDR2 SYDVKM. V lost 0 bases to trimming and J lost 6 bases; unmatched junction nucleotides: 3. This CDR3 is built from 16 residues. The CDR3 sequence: CASSLWGQGAGNEQFF. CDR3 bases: TGTGCCAGCAGTTTATGGGGACAGGGGGCGGGCAATGAGCAGTTCTTC.

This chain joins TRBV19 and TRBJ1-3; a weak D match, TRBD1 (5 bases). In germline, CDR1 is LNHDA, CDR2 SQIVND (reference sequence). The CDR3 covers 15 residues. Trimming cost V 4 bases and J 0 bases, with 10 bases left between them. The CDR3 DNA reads TGTGCCAGTAGTACAAGACAGAGCTCTGGAAACACCATATATTTT. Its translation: CASSTRQSSGNTIYF.

CDR3 loop: CASSRDYGSYEQYF. DNA for the CDR3: TGTGCCAGCAGCCGAGACTATGGGTCCTACGAGCAGTACTTC. This rearrangement joins TRBV9 to TRBJ2-7; a possible D gene is TRBD2 (5 bases). The V gene's germline CDR1 is SGDLS and CDR2 YYNGEE. This CDR3 has 14 amino acids. Deletions cut 4 bases from V and 1 base from J, with 12 bases between.

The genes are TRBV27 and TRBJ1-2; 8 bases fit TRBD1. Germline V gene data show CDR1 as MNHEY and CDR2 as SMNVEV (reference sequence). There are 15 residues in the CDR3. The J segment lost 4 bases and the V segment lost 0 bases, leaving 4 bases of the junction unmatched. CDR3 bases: TGTGCCAGCAGTTTATCTGGACAGGGAGGCTATGGCTACACCTTC. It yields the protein CASSLSGQGGYGYTF.

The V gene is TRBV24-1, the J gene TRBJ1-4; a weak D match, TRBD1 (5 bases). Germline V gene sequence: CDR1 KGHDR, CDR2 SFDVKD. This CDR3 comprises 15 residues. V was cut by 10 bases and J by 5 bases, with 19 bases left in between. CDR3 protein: CATGEAQEGNEKLFF. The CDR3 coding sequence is TGTGCCACGGGGGAGGCGCAGGAAGGGAATGAAAAACTGTTTTTT.

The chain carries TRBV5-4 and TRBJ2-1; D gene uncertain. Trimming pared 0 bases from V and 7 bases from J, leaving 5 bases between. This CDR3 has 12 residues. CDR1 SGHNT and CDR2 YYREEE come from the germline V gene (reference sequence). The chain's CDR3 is CASSLARNEQFF. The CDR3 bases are TGTGCCAGCAGCTTGGCCCGGAATGAGCAGTTCTTC.

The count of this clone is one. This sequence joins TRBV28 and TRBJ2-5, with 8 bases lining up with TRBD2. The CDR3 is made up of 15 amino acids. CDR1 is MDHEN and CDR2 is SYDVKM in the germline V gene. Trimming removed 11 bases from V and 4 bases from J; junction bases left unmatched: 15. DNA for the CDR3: TGTGCCTCAGCTGTTATCAGCGGGGGCGGAGAGACCCAGTACTTC. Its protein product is CASAVISGGGETQYF. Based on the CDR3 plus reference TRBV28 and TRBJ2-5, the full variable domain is DVKVTQSSRYLVKRTGEKVFLECVQDMDHENMFWYRQDPGLGLRLIYFSYDVKMKEKGDIPEGYSVSREKKERFSLILESASTNQTSMYLCASAVISGGGETQYFGPGTRLLVL.

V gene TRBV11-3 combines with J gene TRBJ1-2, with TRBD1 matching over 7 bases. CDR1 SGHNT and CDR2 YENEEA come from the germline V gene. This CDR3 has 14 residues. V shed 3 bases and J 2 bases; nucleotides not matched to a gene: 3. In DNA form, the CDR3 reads TGTGCCAGCAGCTTCGGGACAGAGAACTATGGCTACACCTTC. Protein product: CASSFGTENYGYTF.